The 17 T cell receptor beta chains below all came from one sample that was sequenced in a study of OX40 agonist ivuxolimab in advanced cancers. Data came from immunoSEQ multiplex PCR; TCRdb stores just in-frame clones and leaves some out. The sample includes fewer than 20,000 clones, more than 75% of them seen just once. The sample was CD4+ or CD8+ T cells sorted from blood, taken in a trial of the OX40 agonist ivuxolimab. The receptors shown here come from an adult with an advanced solid tumor such as melanoma, head and neck, liver or kidney cancer.

The rearrangement links TRBV11-2 to TRBJ1-2; a possible D gene is TRBD1 (5 bases). The V gene lost 6 bases and the J gene lost 6 bases, with 17 bases spanning the gap. Germline lookup yields CDR1 SGHAT and CDR2 FQNNGV. This CDR3 spans 14 amino acids. The CDR3 protein is CASSGGPRGDGYTF. The CDR3 coding sequence is TGTGCCAGCAGTGGGGGACCCCGGGGTGATGGCTACACCTTC.

This clone was picked up one time. The rearrangement joins TRBV6-1 to TRBJ2-7; 10 nucleotides align to TRBD1. V shed 5 bases, J shed 3 bases, and the junction held 4 bases outside the gene matches. This CDR3 region has 14 residues. Germline CDR1 and CDR2: MNHNS and SASEGT. CDR3 in amino acids: CASSTGDRGYEQYF. The CDR3 DNA follows: TGTGCCAGCAGTACCGGGGACAGGGGCTACGAGCAGTACTTC.

V is TRBV5-1 and J is TRBJ2-7; TRBD2 matches at 13 bases. The length of the CDR3 is 15 residues. Germline loops: CDR1 SGHRS, CDR2 YFSETQ. With 2 bases clipped from V and 5 bases from J, the junction kept 4 bases outside the gene matches. The DNA of the CDR3 is TGCGCCAGCAGCTTACTAGCGGGGGGGACCCACGAGCAGTACTTC. As protein: CASSLLAGGTHEQYF.

This chain links TRBV7-2 with TRBJ1-1, with D perhaps matching TRBD1 (5 bases). This CDR3 spans 15 amino acids. Germline V gene sequence: CDR1 SGHTA, CDR2 FQGNSA. Trimming removed 1 base from V and 6 bases from J, with 15 bases in between. The CDR3, as DNA: TGTGCCAGCAGCTTAGGCGGAGGTTGGGGCTCTGAAGCTTTCTTT. Protein sequence: CASSLGGGWGSEAFF.

This clone was found a few times. The rearrangement links TRBV7-2 to TRBJ2-5; D gene ambiguous. The ends were cut back, 5 bases at V and 1 base at J, with 8 bases in the middle. CDR1 SGHTA and CDR2 FQGNSA come from the germline V gene. The CDR3 has 13 amino acids. The CDR3 bases are TGTGCCAGCAGCCCCCCGCCCCAAGAGACCCAGTACTTC. Translation gives CASSPPPQETQYF.

The chain combines TRBV18 with TRBJ1-4; D remains unclear. This CDR3 has 18 residues. Germline values: CDR1 KGHSH, CDR2 LQKENI. Trimming pared 2 bases from V and 0 bases from J, leaving 16 bases between. DNA for the CDR3: TGTGCCAGCTCACCAACTAAAAACAGACTTGCAACTAATGAAAAACTGTTTTTT. Amino acid sequence: CASSPTKNRLATNEKLFF.

V gene TRBV15 combines with J gene TRBJ1-1, with 8 bases that match TRBD1. The CDR3 spans 15 residues. V lost 1 base to trimming and J lost 2 bases; unmatched junction nucleotides: 3. Germline CDR1 LNHNV, CDR2 YYDKDF (reference sequence). In nucleotides, the CDR3 is TGTGCCACCAGCAGAGGGGACAGGATCAACACTGAAGCTTTCTTT. It encodes CATSRGDRINTEAFF.

The chain employs TRBV9 and TRBJ2-5, with D perhaps matching TRBD2 (7 bases). V lost 4 bases to trimming and J lost 4 bases, with 11 bases between them. There are 13 residues in the CDR3. Germline V gene sequence: CDR1 SGDLS, CDR2 YYNGEE. This CDR3 reads CASSTRGAETQYF. For the CDR3, the DNA is TGTGCCAGCAGCACACGGGGGGCAGAGACCCAGTACTTC.

This sequence joins TRBV30 and TRBJ2-2; D may be TRBD1 (5 bases). This CDR3 has 14 residues. Trimming took off 2 bases at V and 0 bases at J, with 7 bases between the two ends. Germline V CDR1 and CDR2: GTSNPN, SVGIG (reference sequence). CDR3 amino acids: CAWSSGTNTGELFF. CDR3 in DNA: TGTGCCTGGAGTTCAGGGACGAACACCGGGGAGCTGTTTTTT.

This chain connects TRBV6-6 to TRBJ1-6, with D uncertain. V gave up 0 bases and J gave up 6 bases, with 9 bases separating them. Germline assignment: CDR1 MNHNY and CDR2 SVGAGI (reference sequence). The CDR3 runs to 15 residues. CDR3 DNA sequence: TGTGCCAGCAGTTACTCCGGGGATGGTAATTCACCCCTCCACTTT. It yields the protein CASSYSGDGNSPLHF.

The V gene is TRBV6-5, the J gene TRBJ2-6; D remains ambiguous. Trimming pared 4 bases from V and 4 bases from J, leaving 2 bases between. The germline V gene encodes CDR1 MNHEY and CDR2 SVGAGI. This CDR3 spans 12 amino acids. CDR3 protein: CASSSGANVLTF. CDR3 sequence (DNA): TGTGCCAGCAGTTCGGGGGCCAACGTCCTGACTTTC.

This clone was counted once. This chain joins TRBV9 and TRBJ2-3, with TRBD2 identical over 7 bases. CDR3 size: 17 residues. The germline gives CDR1 SGDLS, CDR2 YYNGEE. V was pared by 0 bases and J by 3 bases, with 10 bases of the junction left unmatched. The CDR3 spells CASSVGEAGPLTDTQYF. The CDR3 DNA reads TGTGCCAGCAGCGTAGGAGAAGCGGGGCCACTAACAGATACGCAGTATTTT.

This CDR3 reads CASSLIADVVAGRGNEQFF. The DNA of the CDR3 is TGTGCCAGCAGCTTAATCGCGGACGTCGTAGCGGGAAGGGGCAATGAGCAGTTCTTC. The chain employs TRBV7-3 and TRBJ2-1, with TRBD2 identical over 8 bases. Germline lookup yields CDR1 SGHTA and CDR2 FQGTGA. Losses at the gene ends were 1 base for V and 6 bases for J; bases not matched to a gene: 17. The CDR3 runs to 19 residues.

The table lists this clone with a few counts. V usage is TRBV13 and J usage is TRBJ1-1; a possible D gene is TRBD1 (6 bases). This CDR3 comprises 16 residues. From germline, CDR1 is PRHDT and CDR2 FYEKMQ (reference sequence). V gave up 5 bases and J gave up 0 bases, with 16 bases separating them. CDR3 amino acids: CASSGRDKKVNTEAFF. For the CDR3, the DNA is TGTGCCAGCAGCGGCCGGGACAAAAAGGTGAACACTGAAGCTTTCTTT.

J is TRBJ1-1 and V is TRBV9; tentative D call: TRBD1 (5 bases). The CDR3 is made up of 14 amino acids. Germline values: CDR1 SGDLS, CDR2 YYNGEE. Deletions cut 3 bases from V and 1 base from J, with 10 bases between. CDR3 amino acids: CASSGQNRNTEAFF. CDR3 DNA sequence: TGTGCCAGCAGCGGACAGAATAGGAACACTGAAGCTTTCTTT.

This rearrangement joins TRBV6-6 to TRBJ2-2, with 11 bases fitting TRBD1. Germline CDR1 reads MNHNY; CDR2 reads SVGAGI (reference sequence). The CDR3 is 13 residues long. Trimming removed 8 bases from V and 7 bases from J; junction bases left unmatched: 3. CDR3 protein: CASGQGANGELFF. As DNA, the CDR3 is TGTGCCAGCGGACAGGGGGCGAACGGGGAGCTGTTTTTT.

Points on this clone: The sample has other DNA sequences that encode this CDR3 too. The chain uses TRBV7-2 and TRBJ2-7, with D perhaps given as TRBD1 or TRBD2 (5 bases each). From germline, CDR1 is SGHTA and CDR2 FQGNSA. The V end was cut by 0 bases, the J end by 2 bases, with 5 bases between. The CDR3 loop spans 13 amino acids. CDR3 protein: CASSLAGPYEQYF. The CDR3 bases are TGTGCCAGCAGCTTAGCGGGACCCTACGAGCAGTACTTC.